Each of the 3 T cell receptor beta chains below was sequenced from the same sample in a study of monozygotic twins with inflammatory bowel disease. Following a re-call of the 5' RACE reads, TCRdb has one entry per CDR3 protein and lacks DNA. The sample totals around 450,000 distinct CDR3 sequences. Sample: blood. These receptors all stem from a human donor with ulcerative colitis or Crohn's disease, or a healthy co-twin of an affected twin (not recorded which).

V gene TRBV29-1 combines with J gene TRBJ1-1. Per the germline V gene, CDR1 is SQVTM and CDR2 is ANQGSEA. This CDR3 is built from 15 residues. Here the CDR3 reads CSVSKKSLMNTEAFF.

The chain uses TRBV7-2 and TRBJ1-6. From germline, CDR1 is SGHTA and CDR2 FQGNSA. This CDR3 has 13 amino acids. CDR3 region: CASKRDGDSPLHF.

This chain links TRBV20-1 with TRBJ2-1; TCRdb's D call of TRBD2 is untestable without DNA. This CDR3 has 13 amino acids. CDR1 DFQATT and CDR2 SNEGSKA come from the germline V gene (reference sequence). CDR3 region: CSALASSYNEQFF.